These 7 T cell receptor beta chains originate from one sample sequenced in a study of blood T cell repertoires in COVID-19. Sequencing was performed with immunoSEQ multiplex PCR; in TCRdb, only in-frame clones are kept and a portion is missing. Found here are around 290,000 clones, roughly 90% of them singletons; the top ten hold approximately 1.5%. Sequenced sample: PBMCs or T cells enriched from blood (not recorded which). These TCRs come from a woman in her 40s who had recovered from COVID-19.

This chain connects TRBV7-2 to TRBJ2-3; 11 positions match TRBD2. There are 16 residues in the CDR3. Trimming at V came to 1 base and at J to 3 bases, leaving 3 bases not matched to a gene. Germline lookup yields CDR1 SGHTA and CDR2 FQGNSA. DNA of the CDR3: TGTGCCAGCAGCTTAGGGGGGACTAGCGGAACAGATACGCAGTATTTT. It codes for CASSLGGTSGTDTQYF.

This clone was seen a few times. CDR3 residues: CAWSARNTIYF. The DNA for the CDR3 is TGTGCCTGGAGTGCCAGAAACACCATATATTTT. The V call is TRBV30, the J call TRBJ1-3; D call uncertain. Germline V gene data show CDR1 as GTSNPN and CDR2 as SVGIG (reference sequence). The CDR3 is 11 amino acids. V was pared by 1 base and J by 5 bases, with 3 bases between.

This clone has a single count. The gene calls are TRBV7-2 and TRBJ2-7; 7 bases are shared with TRBD1. Germline V CDR1 and CDR2: SGHTA, FQGNSA. V lost 5 bases and J lost 0; bases outside the gene matches: 1. The CDR3 consists of 13 residues. CDR3 sequence (DNA): TGTGCCAGCAGCCGACAGGGCTCCTACGAGCAGTACTTC. It specifies CASSRQGSYEQYF.

The chain combines TRBV7-3 with TRBJ2-7, with D perhaps TRBD2 (6 bases). V lost 3 bases, J lost 4 bases, and 10 bases lay in between. The CDR3 is 13 amino acids. Germline V gene data show CDR1 as SGHTA and CDR2 as FQGTGA. The CDR3 bases are TGTGCCAGCAGCTTGGTGCGGGGTTACGAGCAGTACTTC. As protein: CASSLVRGYEQYF.

The chain links TRBV7-2 to TRBJ1-1; a weak D match, TRBD1 (5 bases). This CDR3 spans 15 amino acids. The V gene's germline CDR1 is SGHTA and CDR2 FQGNSA. The ends were cut back, 4 bases at V and 1 base at J, with 13 bases in the middle. Here the CDR3 reads CASSSVGATNTEAFF. CDR3 coding DNA: TGTGCCAGCAGCTCCGTTGGGGCAACGAACACTGAAGCTTTCTTT.

The V and J genes are TRBV27 and TRBJ2-5; perhaps TRBD1 as D (7 bases). Between the trimmed V and J ends, which lost 2 bases and 5 bases, there was a span of 24 bases. The CDR3 totals 18 residues. Germline V gives CDR1 MNHEY, CDR2 SMNVEV (reference sequence). This CDR3 is CASSLRGPGRGGGETQYF. As DNA, the CDR3 is TGTGCCAGCAGTTTAAGGGGGCCAGGCAGGGGAGGTGGGGAGACCCAGTACTTC.

The genes are TRBV5-1 and TRBJ1-5, with unresolved D. Germline loops: CDR1 SGHRS, CDR2 YFSETQ. V lost 6 bases, J lost 1 base, and 14 bases lay in between. The CDR3 extends over 15 amino acids. CDR3 loop: CASTQDGGSNQPQHF. In DNA, the CDR3 is TGCGCCAGCACCCAGGATGGAGGAAGCAATCAGCCCCAGCATTTT.